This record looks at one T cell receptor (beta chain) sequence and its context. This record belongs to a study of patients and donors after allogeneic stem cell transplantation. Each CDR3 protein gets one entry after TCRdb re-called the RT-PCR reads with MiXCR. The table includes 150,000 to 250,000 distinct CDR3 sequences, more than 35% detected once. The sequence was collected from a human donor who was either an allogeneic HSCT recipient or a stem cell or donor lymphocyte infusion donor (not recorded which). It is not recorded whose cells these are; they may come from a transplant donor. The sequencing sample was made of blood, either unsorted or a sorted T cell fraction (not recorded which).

The CDR3 is CASSHYVGPGNQPQHF. For the CDR3, the DNA is TGTGCCAGCAGTCACTATGTCGGTCCCGGCAATCAGCCCCAGCATTTT. This sequence joins TRBV6-2 or TRBV6-3 and TRBJ1-5; no clear D. Trimming took 5 bases from V and 2 from J, leaving 16 bases between them. Germline V CDR1 and CDR2: MNHEY, SVGEGT. The CDR3 length is 16 residues.